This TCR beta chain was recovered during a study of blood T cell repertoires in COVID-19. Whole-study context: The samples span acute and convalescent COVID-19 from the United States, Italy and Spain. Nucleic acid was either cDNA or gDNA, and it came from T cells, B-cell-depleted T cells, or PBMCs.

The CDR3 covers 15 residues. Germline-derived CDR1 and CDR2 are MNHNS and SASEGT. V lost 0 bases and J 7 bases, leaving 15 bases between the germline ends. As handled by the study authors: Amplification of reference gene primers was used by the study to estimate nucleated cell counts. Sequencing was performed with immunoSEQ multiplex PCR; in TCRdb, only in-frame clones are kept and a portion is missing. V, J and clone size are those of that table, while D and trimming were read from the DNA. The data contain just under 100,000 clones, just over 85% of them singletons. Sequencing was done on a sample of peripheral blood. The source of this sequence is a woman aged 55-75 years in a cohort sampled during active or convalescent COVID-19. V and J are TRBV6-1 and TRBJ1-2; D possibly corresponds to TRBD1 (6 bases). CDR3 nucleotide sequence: TGTGCCAGCAGTGAAGCGGGGGGGCGACGGACTGGCTACACCTTC. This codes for CASSEAGGRRTGYTF.